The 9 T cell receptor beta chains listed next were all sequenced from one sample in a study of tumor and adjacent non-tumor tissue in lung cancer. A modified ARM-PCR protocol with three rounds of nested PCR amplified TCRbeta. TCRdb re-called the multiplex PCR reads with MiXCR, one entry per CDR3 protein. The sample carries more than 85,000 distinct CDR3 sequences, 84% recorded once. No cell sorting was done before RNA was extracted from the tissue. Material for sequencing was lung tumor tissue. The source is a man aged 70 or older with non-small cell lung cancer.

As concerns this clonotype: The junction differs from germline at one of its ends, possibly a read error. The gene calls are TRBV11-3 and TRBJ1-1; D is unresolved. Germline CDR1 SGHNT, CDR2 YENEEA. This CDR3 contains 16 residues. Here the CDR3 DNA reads TGTGTCAGCAGCTTCCGGGAGAGAACCCTGAACACAGAAGCTTTCTTT. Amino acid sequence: CVSSFRERTLNTEAFF.

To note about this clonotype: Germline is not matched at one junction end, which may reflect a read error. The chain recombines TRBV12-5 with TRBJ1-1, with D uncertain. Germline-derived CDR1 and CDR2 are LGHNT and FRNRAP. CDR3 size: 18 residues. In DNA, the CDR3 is TGTGGTAGTGGTCTGGCCCTCTCCGGGGTCGGAGGAAACACTGAAGCTTTCTTT. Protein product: CGSGLALSGVGGNTEAFF.

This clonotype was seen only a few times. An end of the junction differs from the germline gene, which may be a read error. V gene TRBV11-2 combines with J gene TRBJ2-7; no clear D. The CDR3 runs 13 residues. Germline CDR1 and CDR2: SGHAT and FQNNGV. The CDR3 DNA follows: TGTGCCAACAGCCAATGGACCGAGCACGAGCAGCACTTC. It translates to CANSQWTEHEQHF.

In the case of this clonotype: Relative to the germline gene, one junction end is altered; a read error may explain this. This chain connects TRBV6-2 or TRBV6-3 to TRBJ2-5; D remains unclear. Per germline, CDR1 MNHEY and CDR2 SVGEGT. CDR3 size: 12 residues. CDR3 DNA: TGTGCCAGCAGTAGTTCAAGAGAGACTCAGTACTTC. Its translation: CASSSSRETQYF.

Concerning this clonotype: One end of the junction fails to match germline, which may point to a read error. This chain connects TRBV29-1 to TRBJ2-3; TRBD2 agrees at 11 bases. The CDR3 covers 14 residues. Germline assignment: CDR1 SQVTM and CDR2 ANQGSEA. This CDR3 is CSAAGTSGTNTQYF. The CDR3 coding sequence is TGCAGTGCCGCCGGGACTAGCGGCACAAATACGCAGTATTTT.

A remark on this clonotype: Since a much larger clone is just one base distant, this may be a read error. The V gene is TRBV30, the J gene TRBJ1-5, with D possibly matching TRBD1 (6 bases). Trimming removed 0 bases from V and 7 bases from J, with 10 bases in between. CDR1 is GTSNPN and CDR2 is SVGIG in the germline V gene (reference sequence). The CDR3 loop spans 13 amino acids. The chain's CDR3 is CAWSVQGLQPQHF. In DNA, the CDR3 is TGTGCCTGGAGTGTCCAGGGGTTACAGCCCCAGCATTTT.

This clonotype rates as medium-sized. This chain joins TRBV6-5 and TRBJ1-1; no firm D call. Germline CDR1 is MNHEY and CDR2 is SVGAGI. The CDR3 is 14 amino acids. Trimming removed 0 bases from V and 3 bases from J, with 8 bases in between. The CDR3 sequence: CASSYSNSDTEAFF. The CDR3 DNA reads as TGTGCCAGCAGTTACTCGAATTCAGACACTGAAGCTTTCTTT.

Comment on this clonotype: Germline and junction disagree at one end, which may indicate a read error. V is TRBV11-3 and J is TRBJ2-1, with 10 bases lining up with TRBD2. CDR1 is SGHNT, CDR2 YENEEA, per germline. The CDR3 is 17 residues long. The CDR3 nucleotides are TGTGCCAGCAGCCTCCTAGGGACTAGCGCGGGATACAATGAGCAGTCCTTC. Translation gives CASSLLGTSAGYNEQSF.

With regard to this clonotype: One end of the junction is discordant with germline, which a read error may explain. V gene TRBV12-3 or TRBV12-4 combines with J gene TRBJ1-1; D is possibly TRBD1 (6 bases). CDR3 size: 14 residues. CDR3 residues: CASSLSEGVTEVFF. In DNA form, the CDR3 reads TGTGCCAGCAGTCTCTCCGAGGGGGTCACTGAAGTTTTCTTT.